The next 28 T cell receptor beta chains were all read from a single sample in a study of type 1 regulatory T cells. TCRdb fed the reads into MiXCR, producing one record per CDR3 protein. The profile covers tens of thousands of distinct CDR3 sequences, with less than 65% appearing a single time and around 1.9% taken by the ten largest. Their cognate antigens are unknown. The sample consisted of cultured non-Tr1 T cells, either the whole culture or a sorted T cell fraction (not recorded which). The receptors originated from a human donor in good health.

The gene calls are TRBV6-1 and TRBJ2-1, with a possible D match to TRBD1 (5 bases). The CDR3 has 14 residues. Germline loops: CDR1 MNHNS, CDR2 SASEGT. Trimming cost V 11 bases and J 2 bases, with 16 bases left between them. The CDR3 sequence is CAVFKGFTYNEQFF. DNA for the CDR3: TGTGCCGTGTTCAAGGGGTTCACCTACAATGAGCAGTTCTTC.

V gene TRBV30 combines with J gene TRBJ2-3; D is possibly TRBD1 (5 bases). This CDR3 contains 13 residues. With 0 bases removed from V and 6 bases from J, the gap between germline ends came to 10 bases. The V gene's germline CDR1 is GTSNPN and CDR2 SVGIG (reference sequence). As DNA, the CDR3 is TGTGCCTGGAGTGTCGCAGGGTATGATACGCAGTATTTT. Its translation: CAWSVAGYDTQYF. The full variable domain, its missing parts supplied by reference TRBV30 and TRBJ2-3, is SQTIHQWPATLVQPVGSPLSLECTVEGTSNPNLYWYRQAAGRGLQLLFYSVGIGQISSEVPQNLSASRPQDRQFILSSKKLLLSDSGFYLCAWSVAGYDTQYFGPGTRLTVL.

On this clonotype itself: The junction does not match germline at one end; this may be a read error. This chain connects TRBV6-1 to TRBJ2-7, with no clear D. The germline gives CDR1 MNHNS, CDR2 SASEGT. The CDR3 covers 15 residues. CDR3: CTSQGGMTSSYEQYF. Here the CDR3 DNA reads TGTACCAGCCAAGGTGGCATGACGAGTTCCTACGAGCAGTACTTC.

The CDR3 loop reads CASSERQIVGELFF. The CDR3 nucleotides are TGTGCCAGCAGCGAAAGGCAGATTGTCGGGGAGCTGTTTTTT. V is TRBV2 and J is TRBJ2-2; D uncertain. This CDR3 region has 14 residues. CDR1 is SNHLY, CDR2 FYNNEI, per germline. V was shortened by 6 bases and J by 7 bases, with 15 bases between the two germline ends. The whole variable domain, remainder taken from reference TRBV2 and TRBJ2-2, is EPEVTQTPSHQVTQMGQEVILRCVPISNHLYFYWYRQILGQKVEFLVSFYNNEISEKSEIFDDQFSVERPDGSNFTLKIRSTKLEDSAMYFCASSERQIVGELFFGEGSRLTVL.

The chain links TRBV6-5 to TRBJ1-2, with no clear D. Trimming removed 11 bases from V and 5 bases from J, with 15 bases in between. This CDR3 comprises 12 residues. The germline V gene encodes CDR1 MNHEY and CDR2 SVGAGI. The CDR3 DNA sequence: TGTGCCTCCGAGGACCCTCTTTATGGCTACACCTTC. It encodes CASEDPLYGYTF.

V and J are TRBV12-3 or TRBV12-4 and TRBJ2-2; the D gene is possibly TRBD1 (6 bases). This CDR3 is built from 15 residues. V lost 4 bases, J lost 4 bases, and 13 bases lay in between. CDR3 sequence reads: CASSSNTGSTGELFF. Written as DNA, the CDR3 is TGTGCCAGCAGTTCTAACACAGGGAGCACCGGGGAGCTGTTTTTT.

This clonotype appeared once. The chain employs TRBV5-1 and TRBJ2-7; a possible D gene is TRBD2 (5 bases). This CDR3 region has 13 residues. CDR1 SGHRS and CDR2 YFSETQ come from the germline V gene. V gave up 2 bases and J gave up 5 bases, with 11 bases separating them. CDR3 protein: CASSLTGENEQYF. The CDR3, as DNA: TGCGCCAGCAGCTTAACCGGGGAGAACGAGCAGTACTTC.

This clonotype was observed a handful of times. The chain joins TRBV7-9 to TRBJ1-1, with no clear D. CDR1 and CDR2 from the germline V gene are SEHNR and FQNEAQ (reference sequence). V dropped 5 bases and J dropped 1 base, with 20 bases sitting between them. This CDR3 comprises 17 residues. Here the CDR3 DNA reads TGTGCCAGCAGCCAAGTAGACCCCGGGAAGAGGAACACTGAAGCTTTCTTT. This translates into CASSQVDPGKRNTEAFF.

The chain employs TRBV7-2 and TRBJ1-2, with 9 bases aligning to TRBD1. This CDR3 is built from 16 residues. The V gene's germline CDR1 is SGHTA and CDR2 FQGNSA. V was pared by 5 bases and J by 3 bases, with 10 bases of the junction left unmatched. Written as DNA, the CDR3 is TGTGCCAGCAGCCAACAACAGGGGGCGATGGACTATGGCTACACCTTC. As protein: CASSQQQGAMDYGYTF. The full variable domain, its missing parts supplied by reference TRBV7-2 and TRBJ1-2, is GAGVSQSPSNKVTEKGKDVELRCDPISGHTALYWYRQSLGQGLEFLIYFQGNSAPDKSGLPSDRFSAERTGGSVSTLTIQRTQQEDSAVYLCASSQQQGAMDYGYTFGSGTRLTVV.

The rearrangement joins TRBV20-1 to TRBJ2-5, with 8 bases that match TRBD1. The CDR3 runs to 13 residues. V trimming: 0 bases; J trimming: 5 bases; junction bases outside the gene matches: 2. Germline CDR1 is DFQATT and CDR2 is SNEGSKA (reference sequence). The CDR3 here is CSARDHRGETQYF. The CDR3 DNA follows: TGCAGTGCTAGAGATCACAGGGGGGAGACCCAGTACTTC.

The J gene is TRBJ2-1, the V gene TRBV20-1; 13 nucleotides match TRBD2. The CDR3 has 17 residues. The V segment lost 2 bases and the J segment 1 base; nucleotides outside the gene matches: 5. From germline, CDR1 is DFQATT and CDR2 SNEGSKA (reference sequence). DNA of the CDR3: TGCAGTGCTAGATCACTAGCGGGAGGGAGGTCCTACAATGAGCAGTTCTTC. Encoded protein: CSARSLAGGRSYNEQFF.

The chain combines TRBV20-1 with TRBJ2-3, with TRBD2 matching 10 bases. V lost 1 base to trimming and J lost 6 bases; unmatched junction nucleotides: 7. CDR3 length equals 15 residues. Per germline, CDR1 DFQATT and CDR2 SNEGSKA (reference sequence). The CDR3 DNA sequence: TGCAGTGCTAGAGCGGGACTAGCGAGAGGGGATACGCAGTATTTT. This gives the protein CSARAGLARGDTQYF.

The chain is built from TRBV20-1 and TRBJ1-5; D not certain. The CDR3 covers 13 residues. Germline V gene sequence: CDR1 DFQATT, CDR2 SNEGSKA (reference sequence). Trimming removed 5 bases at V and 4 bases at J, with 12 bases between. CDR3 amino acids: CSAPQAANQPQHF. CDR3 DNA: TGCAGTGCTCCCCAGGCCGCGAATCAGCCCCAGCATTTT.

This rearrangement joins TRBV5-1 to TRBJ2-3; no definite D call. V was pared by 5 bases and J by 6 bases, with 10 bases between. There are 12 residues in the CDR3. Germline V gene sequence: CDR1 SGHRS, CDR2 YFSETQ. CDR3 sequence reads: CASRVDSDTQYF. As DNA, the CDR3 is TGCGCCAGCAGAGTGGATAGCGATACGCAGTATTTT.

This chain joins TRBV29-1 and TRBJ2-3; possibly TRBD2 for D (6 bases). V lost 5 bases and J 1 base, leaving 7 bases between the germline ends. The CDR3 runs to 12 residues. Germline loops: CDR1 SQVTM, CDR2 ANQGSEA. CDR3 loop: CSVKRGTDTQYF. The CDR3 bases are TGCAGCGTTAAGCGGGGCACAGATACGCAGTATTTT.

This clonotype was observed a handful of times. The V gene is TRBV20-1, the J gene TRBJ2-4, with a possible D match to TRBD2 (6 bases). The CDR3 loop spans 17 amino acids. The V end lost 6 bases, the J end lost 0 bases, and 21 bases lay between the germline ends. The germline V gene has CDR1 DFQATT and CDR2 SNEGSKA (reference sequence). The CDR3 region is CSAYPSGSGIAKNIQYF. DNA of the CDR3: TGCAGTGCCTACCCAAGCGGTAGCGGAATAGCCAAAAACATTCAGTACTTC.

The chain joins TRBV7-3 to TRBJ1-1; D is unclear. The CDR3 totals 16 residues. Germline CDR1 is SGHTA and CDR2 is FQGTGA. Between the trimmed V and J ends, which lost 1 base and 5 bases, there was a span of 17 bases. For the CDR3, the DNA is TGTGCCAGCAGCTTAAGGTCCGGTAGTGCCAGGACTGAAGCTTTCTTT. Protein product: CASSLRSGSARTEAFF. Full variable domain (outside the CDR3, taken from reference TRBV7-3 and TRBJ1-1): GAGVSQTPSNKVTEKGKYVELRCDPISGHTALYWYRQSLGQGPEFLIYFQGTGAADDSGLPNDRFFAVRPEGSVSTLKIQRTERGDSAVYLCASSLRSGSARTEAFFGQGTRLTVV.

The chain is built from TRBV20-1 and TRBJ2-3, with 9 bases lining up with TRBD2. Per germline, CDR1 DFQATT and CDR2 SNEGSKA (reference sequence). The V segment lost 0 bases and the J segment 3 bases; nucleotides outside the gene matches: 10. The CDR3 is 17 residues long. The CDR3, as DNA: TGCAGTGCTAGAGACCTACCTGGGACTAGCAGTACAGATACGCAGTATTTT. It translates to CSARDLPGTSSTDTQYF.

By share, this clonotype ranks as medium-sized (0.01 to 0.1%). The V gene is TRBV7-2, the J gene TRBJ2-1; no definite D call. Trimming took 0 bases from V and 4 from J, leaving 10 bases between them. CDR1 is SGHTA and CDR2 is FQGNSA in the germline V gene. This CDR3 region has 15 residues. CDR3 nucleotides: TGTGCCAGCAGCTTAGCGTGGGCTAGATACAATGAGCAGTTCTTC. Residues: CASSLAWARYNEQFF.

This sequence joins TRBV14 and TRBJ2-4, with D possibly TRBD1 on 6 matching bases. The CDR3 has 19 amino acids. CDR1 and CDR2 from the germline V gene are SGHDN and FVKESK. Trimming pared 0 bases from V and 5 bases from J, leaving 23 bases between. CDR3 protein: CASSQERWDWAGQQNIQYF. The CDR3 region has the DNA TGTGCCAGCAGCCAAGAAAGGTGGGATTGGGCCGGACAGCAAAACATTCAGTACTTC. The full variable domain, rest sourced from reference TRBV14 and TRBJ2-4, is EAGVTQFPSHSVIEKGQTVTLRCDPISGHDNLYWYRRVMGKEIKFLLHFVKESKQDESGMPNNRFLAERTGGTYSTLKVQPAELEDSGVYFCASSQERWDWAGQQNIQYFGAGTRLSVL.

This clonotype was observed once. The chain links TRBV3-1 to TRBJ2-1; no clear D. Trimming removed 1 base from V and 4 bases from J, with 5 bases in between. The CDR3 is 13 residues long. CDR1 and CDR2 (germline): LGHDT, YNNKEL (reference sequence). The CDR3 sequence: CASSQARYNEQFF. The CDR3 nucleotides read TGTGCCAGCAGCCAAGCCAGATACAATGAGCAGTTCTTC.

This clonotype has more than one count but fewer than ten. V and J are TRBV9 and TRBJ2-7; 7 nucleotides match TRBD2. The V segment lost 0 bases and the J segment 2 bases; nucleotides outside the gene matches: 8. CDR3 length: 16 amino acids. The germline CDR1 and CDR2 sequences are SGDLS and YYNGEE. The CDR3 DNA follows: TGTGCCAGCAGCGTAGCTCCGTCTAGCGGTGCCTACGAGCAGTACTTC. Translating it yields CASSVAPSSGAYEQYF.

This sequence joins TRBV20-1 and TRBJ2-7, with 9 bases matching TRBD2. Germline V CDR1 and CDR2: DFQATT, SNEGSKA (reference sequence). This CDR3 spans 15 amino acids. Unmatched junction bases numbered 11, after V lost 3 bases and J lost 5 bases. In DNA form, the CDR3 reads TGCAGTGCTAGGGACCTTAGCGGGAGAATCCACGAGCAGTACTTC. Protein: CSARDLSGRIHEQYF.

V usage is TRBV5-1 and J usage is TRBJ2-3; D possibly uses TRBD1 or TRBD2 (5 bases each). The CDR3 is made up of 15 amino acids. Germline-derived CDR1 and CDR2 are SGHRS and YFSETQ. The V end lost 0 bases, the J end lost 2 bases, and 10 bases lay between the germline ends. The CDR3 here is CASSLEVGPTDTQYF. CDR3 coding DNA: TGCGCCAGCAGCTTGGAGGTGGGACCCACAGATACGCAGTATTTT. The whole variable domain, filled in from reference TRBV5-1 and TRBJ2-3, reads KAGVTQTPRYLIKTRGQQVTLSCSPISGHRSVSWYQQTPGQGLQFLFEYFSETQRNKGNFPGRFSGRQFSNSRSEMNVSTLELGDSALYLCASSLEVGPTDTQYFGPGTRLTVL.

A few counts support this clonotype. The chain is built from TRBV5-1 and TRBJ2-1; no clear D gene. The germline CDR1 and CDR2 sequences are SGHRS and YFSETQ. The CDR3 is 14 residues long. V lost 0 bases and J lost 2, with 6 bases in between. The CDR3 DNA reads TGCGCCAGCAGCTTGGGCCTAGCCTACAATGAGCAGTTCTTC. It is translated as CASSLGLAYNEQFF. Full variable domain (outside the CDR3, taken from reference TRBV5-1 and TRBJ2-1): KAGVTQTPRYLIKTRGQQVTLSCSPISGHRSVSWYQQTPGQGLQFLFEYFSETQRNKGNFPGRFSGRQFSNSRSEMNVSTLELGDSALYLCASSLGLAYNEQFFGPGTRLTVL.

The chain joins TRBV4-3 to TRBJ2-1, with 10 bases lining up with TRBD2. This CDR3 has 15 residues. V was pared by 6 bases and J by 7 bases, with 9 bases of the junction left unmatched. The V gene's germline CDR1 is LGHNA and CDR2 YSLEER. Here the CDR3 DNA reads TGCGCCAGCAGACAAAGACTAGCGGGCGGGAATGAGCAGTTCTTC. It translates to CASRQRLAGGNEQFF.

The chain couples TRBV4-3 to TRBJ1-3; D possibly corresponds to TRBD1 (6 bases). CDR3 size: 12 residues. The germline gives CDR1 LGHNA, CDR2 YSLEER. With 5 bases removed from V and 4 bases from J, the gap between germline ends came to 6 bases. DNA for the CDR3: TGCGCCAGCAGCACAGGGGGAAACACCATATATTTT. It yields the protein CASSTGGNTIYF.

This clonotype was found once. Germline is not matched at one junction end, which may reflect a read error. The genes are TRBV6-6 and TRBJ1-4; no reliable D call. The CDR3 is 15 residues long. CDR1 MNHNY and CDR2 SVGAGI come from the germline V gene (reference sequence). The CDR3 reads CASSPSGGMNEKLLF. The CDR3 nucleotides read TGTGCCAGCAGTCCCTCGGGTGGAATGAATGAAAAACTGTTGTTT.